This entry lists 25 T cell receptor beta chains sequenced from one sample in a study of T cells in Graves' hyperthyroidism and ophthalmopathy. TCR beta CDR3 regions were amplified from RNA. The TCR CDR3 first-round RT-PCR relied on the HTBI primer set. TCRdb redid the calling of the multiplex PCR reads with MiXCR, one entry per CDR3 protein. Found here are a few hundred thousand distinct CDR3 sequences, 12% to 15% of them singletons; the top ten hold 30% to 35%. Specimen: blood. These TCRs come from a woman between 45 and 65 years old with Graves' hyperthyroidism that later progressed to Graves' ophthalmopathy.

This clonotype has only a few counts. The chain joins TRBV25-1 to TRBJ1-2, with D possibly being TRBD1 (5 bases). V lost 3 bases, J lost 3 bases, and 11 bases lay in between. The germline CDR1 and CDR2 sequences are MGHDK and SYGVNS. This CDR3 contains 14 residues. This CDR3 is CASSDPTRDYGYTF. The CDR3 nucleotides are TGTGCCAGCAGTGACCCGACCAGGGACTATGGCTACACCTTC.

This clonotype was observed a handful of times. The DNA for the CDR3 is TGCAGTGCCATTGGACTAGCGGACTCCTACGAGCAGTACTTC. Translation gives CSAIGLADSYEQYF. The rearrangement links TRBV20-1 to TRBJ2-7; TRBD2 matches at 10 bases. Germline loops: CDR1 DFQATT, CDR2 SNEGSKA (reference sequence). The CDR3 runs to 14 residues. Trimming removed 6 bases from V and 0 bases from J; junction bases left unmatched: 5.

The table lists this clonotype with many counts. The CDR3 DNA reads as TGTGCCATCAGTGCCCCCGGGACTAGCGGGAGGCCCCTCACAGATACGCAGTATTTT. As protein: CAISAPGTSGRPLTDTQYF. The chain employs TRBV10-3 and TRBJ2-3, with TRBD2 matching 15 bases. V lost 4 bases and J lost 2; bases outside the gene matches: 10. Germline-derived CDR1 and CDR2 are ENHRY and SYGVKD. The CDR3 totals 19 residues.

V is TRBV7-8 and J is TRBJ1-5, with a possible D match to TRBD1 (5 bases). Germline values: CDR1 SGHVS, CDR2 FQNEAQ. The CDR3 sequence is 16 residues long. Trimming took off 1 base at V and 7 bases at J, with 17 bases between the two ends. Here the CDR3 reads CASSLGGRGVWQPQHF. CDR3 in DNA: TGTGCCAGCAGCTTAGGGGGGAGGGGTGTCTGGCAGCCCCAGCATTTT.

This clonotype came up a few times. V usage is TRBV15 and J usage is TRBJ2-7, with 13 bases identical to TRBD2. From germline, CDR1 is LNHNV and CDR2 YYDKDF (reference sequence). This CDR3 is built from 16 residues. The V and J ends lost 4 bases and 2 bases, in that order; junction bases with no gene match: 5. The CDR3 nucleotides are TGTGCCACCAGCAAACCGGGACTAGCGGGAACCTACGAGCAGTACTTC. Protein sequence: CATSKPGLAGTYEQYF.

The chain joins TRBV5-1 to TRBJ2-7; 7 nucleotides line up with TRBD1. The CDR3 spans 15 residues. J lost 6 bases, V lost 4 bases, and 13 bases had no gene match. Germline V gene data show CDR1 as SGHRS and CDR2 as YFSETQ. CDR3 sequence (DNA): TGCGCCAGCAGCAAGCTACAGGGGCCCCCTTCCGAGCAGTACTTC. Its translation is CASSKLQGPPSEQYF.

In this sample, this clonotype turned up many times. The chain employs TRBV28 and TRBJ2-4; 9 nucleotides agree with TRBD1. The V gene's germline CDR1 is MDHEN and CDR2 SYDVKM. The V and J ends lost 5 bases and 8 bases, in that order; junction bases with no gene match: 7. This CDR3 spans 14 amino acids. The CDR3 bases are TGTGCCAGCAGTCAACAGGGGGCTGGGGACATTCAGTACTTC. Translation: CASSQQGAGDIQYF.

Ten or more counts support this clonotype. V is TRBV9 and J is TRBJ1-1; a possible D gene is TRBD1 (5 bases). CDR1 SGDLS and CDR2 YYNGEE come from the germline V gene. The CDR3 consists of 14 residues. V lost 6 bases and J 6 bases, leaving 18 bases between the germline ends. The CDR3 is CASTLGGGPAEAFF. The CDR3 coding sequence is TGTGCCAGCACCCTAGGTGGGGGTCCGGCTGAAGCTTTCTTT.

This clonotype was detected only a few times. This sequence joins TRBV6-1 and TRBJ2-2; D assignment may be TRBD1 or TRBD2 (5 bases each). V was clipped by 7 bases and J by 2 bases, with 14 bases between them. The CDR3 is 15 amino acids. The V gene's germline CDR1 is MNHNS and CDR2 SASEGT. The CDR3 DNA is TGTGCCAGCACCCCCGGTGGGGGTAACACCGGGGAGCTGTTTTTT. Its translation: CASTPGGGNTGELFF.

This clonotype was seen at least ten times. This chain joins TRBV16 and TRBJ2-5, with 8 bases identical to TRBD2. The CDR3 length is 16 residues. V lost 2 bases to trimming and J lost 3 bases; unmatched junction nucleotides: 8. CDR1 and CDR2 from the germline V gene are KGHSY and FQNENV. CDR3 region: CASSQRTSRPKETQYF. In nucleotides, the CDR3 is TGTGCCAGCAGCCAACGGACTAGCCGACCGAAAGAGACCCAGTACTTC.

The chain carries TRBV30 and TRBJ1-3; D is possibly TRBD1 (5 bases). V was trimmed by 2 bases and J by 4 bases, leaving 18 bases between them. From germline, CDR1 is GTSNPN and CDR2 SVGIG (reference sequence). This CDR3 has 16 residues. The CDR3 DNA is TGTGCCTGGAGTCGGTATCGGGGGGTGGCCGGAAACACCATATATTTT. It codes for CAWSRYRGVAGNTIYF. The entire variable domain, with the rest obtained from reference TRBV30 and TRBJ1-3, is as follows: SQTIHQWPATLVQPVGSPLSLECTVEGTSNPNLYWYRQAAGRGLQLLFYSVGIGQISSEVPQNLSASRPQDRQFILSSKKLLLSDSGFYLCAWSRYRGVAGNTIYFGEGSWLTVV.

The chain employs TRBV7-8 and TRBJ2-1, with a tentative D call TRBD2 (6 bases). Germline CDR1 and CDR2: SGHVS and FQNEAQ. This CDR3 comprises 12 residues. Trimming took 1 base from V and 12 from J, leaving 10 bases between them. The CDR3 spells CASSLEASVQFF. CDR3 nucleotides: TGTGCCAGCAGCTTAGAGGCTAGCGTGCAGTTCTTC.

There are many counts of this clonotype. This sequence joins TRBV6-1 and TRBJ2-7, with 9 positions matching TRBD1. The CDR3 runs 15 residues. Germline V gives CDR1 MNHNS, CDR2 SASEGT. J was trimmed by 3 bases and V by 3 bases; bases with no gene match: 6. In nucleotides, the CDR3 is TGTGCCAGCAGTGACCACAGGGGGCCCTACTACGAGCAGTACTTC. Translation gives CASSDHRGPYYEQYF.

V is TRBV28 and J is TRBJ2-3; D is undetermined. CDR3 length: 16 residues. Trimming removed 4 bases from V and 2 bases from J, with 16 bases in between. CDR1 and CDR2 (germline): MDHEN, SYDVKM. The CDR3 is CASSSFSNSHTDTQYF. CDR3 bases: TGTGCCAGCAGTTCCTTTAGCAACAGTCACACAGATACGCAGTATTTT.

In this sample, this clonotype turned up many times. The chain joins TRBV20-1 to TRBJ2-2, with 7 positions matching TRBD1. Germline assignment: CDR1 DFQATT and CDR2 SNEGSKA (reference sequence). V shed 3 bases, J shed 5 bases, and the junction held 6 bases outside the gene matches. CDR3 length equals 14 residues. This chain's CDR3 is CSASRGWGTGELFF. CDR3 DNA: TGCAGTGCTAGCAGGGGGTGGGGAACCGGGGAGCTGTTTTTT.

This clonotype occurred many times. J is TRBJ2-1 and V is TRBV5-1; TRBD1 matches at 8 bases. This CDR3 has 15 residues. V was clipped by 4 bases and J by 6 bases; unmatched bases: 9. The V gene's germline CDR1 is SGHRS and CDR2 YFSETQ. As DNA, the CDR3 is TGCGCCAGCAGCGCACTCGGACAGGGCATCAATGAGCAGTTCTTC. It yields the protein CASSALGQGINEQFF.

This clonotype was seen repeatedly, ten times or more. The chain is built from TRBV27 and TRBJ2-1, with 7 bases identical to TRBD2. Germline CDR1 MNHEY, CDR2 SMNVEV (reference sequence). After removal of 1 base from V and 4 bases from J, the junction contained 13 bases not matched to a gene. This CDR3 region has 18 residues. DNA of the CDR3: TGTGCCAGCAGTTTATTTTCGGCGGGAGAGGTTGTTTACAATGAGCAGTTCTTC. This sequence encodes CASSLFSAGEVVYNEQFF.

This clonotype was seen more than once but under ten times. The CDR3 region has the DNA TGTGCCAGCAACAATTTCGACGGATACAATGAGCAGTTCTTC. Translated: CASNNFDGYNEQFF. The chain recombines TRBV28 with TRBJ2-1; D remains unclear. V gave up 7 bases and J gave up 4 bases, with 14 bases separating them. Germline V CDR1 and CDR2: MDHEN, SYDVKM. The CDR3 contains 14 residues. The full variable domain, its missing parts supplied by reference TRBV28 and TRBJ2-1, is DVKVTQSSRYLVKRTGEKVFLECVQDMDHENMFWYRQDPGLGLRLIYFSYDVKMKEKGDIPEGYSVSREKKERFSLILESASTNQTSMYLCASNNFDGYNEQFFGPGTRLTVL.

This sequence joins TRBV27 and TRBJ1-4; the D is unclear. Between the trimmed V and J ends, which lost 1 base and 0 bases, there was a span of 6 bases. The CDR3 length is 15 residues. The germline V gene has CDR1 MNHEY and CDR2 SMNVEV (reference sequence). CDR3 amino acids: CASSLWGTTNEKLFF. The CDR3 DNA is TGTGCCAGCAGTTTATGGGGTACAACTAATGAAAAACTGTTTTTT.

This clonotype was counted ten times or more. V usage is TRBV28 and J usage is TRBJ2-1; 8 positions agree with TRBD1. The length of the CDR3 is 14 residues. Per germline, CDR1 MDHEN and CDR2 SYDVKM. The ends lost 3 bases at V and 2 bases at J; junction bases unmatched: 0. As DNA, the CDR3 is TGTGCCAGCAGTTTGGACAGGGCCTACAATGAGCAGTTCTTC. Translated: CASSLDRAYNEQFF.

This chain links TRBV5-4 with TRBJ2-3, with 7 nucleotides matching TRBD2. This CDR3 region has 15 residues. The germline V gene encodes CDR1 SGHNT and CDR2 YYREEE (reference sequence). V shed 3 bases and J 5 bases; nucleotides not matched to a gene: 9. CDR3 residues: CASSSEREGLDTQYF. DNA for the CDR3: TGTGCCAGCAGCTCCGAAAGGGAGGGATTAGATACGCAGTATTTT.

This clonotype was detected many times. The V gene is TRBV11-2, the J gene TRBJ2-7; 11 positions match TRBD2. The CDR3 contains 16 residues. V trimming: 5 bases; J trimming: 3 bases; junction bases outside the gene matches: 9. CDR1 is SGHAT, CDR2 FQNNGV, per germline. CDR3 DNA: TGTGCCAGCAGCCTCCCTTTAGCGGGAGGGATCTACGAGCAGTACTTC. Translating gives CASSLPLAGGIYEQYF. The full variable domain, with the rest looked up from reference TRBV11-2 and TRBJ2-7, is EAGVAQSPRYKIIEKRQSVAFWCNPISGHATLYWYQQILGQGPKLLIQFQNNGVVDDSQLPKDRFSAERLKGVDSTLKIQPAKLEDSAVYLCASSLPLAGGIYEQYFGPGTRLTVT.

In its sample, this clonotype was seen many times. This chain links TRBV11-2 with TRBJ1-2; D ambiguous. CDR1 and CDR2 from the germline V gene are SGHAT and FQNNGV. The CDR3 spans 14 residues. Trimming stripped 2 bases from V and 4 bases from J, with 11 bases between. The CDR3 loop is CASSLLVPPYGYTF. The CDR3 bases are TGTGCCAGCAGCTTATTAGTCCCTCCCTATGGCTACACCTTC.

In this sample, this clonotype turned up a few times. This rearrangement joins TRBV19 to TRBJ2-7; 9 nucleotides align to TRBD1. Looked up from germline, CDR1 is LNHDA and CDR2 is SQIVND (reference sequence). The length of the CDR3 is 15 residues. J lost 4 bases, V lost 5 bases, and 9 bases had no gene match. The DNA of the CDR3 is TGTGCCAGTAGTCCCCCGACAGGGGGGCGTTACGAGCAGTACTTC. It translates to CASSPPTGGRYEQYF.

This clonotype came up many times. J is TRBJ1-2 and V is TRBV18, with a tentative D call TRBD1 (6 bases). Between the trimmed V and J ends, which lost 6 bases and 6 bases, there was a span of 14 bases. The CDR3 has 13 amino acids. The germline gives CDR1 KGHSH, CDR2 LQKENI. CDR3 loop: CASSAQGKDGYTF. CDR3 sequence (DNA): TGTGCCAGCTCTGCACAGGGTAAGGATGGCTACACCTTC.